A selection of T cell receptor beta chains follows, all from one sample in a study of tumor-infiltrating lymphocytes in primary liver carcinoma. TCRdb used MiXCR to reprocess the multiplex PCR reads, holding one entry per CDR3 protein. The sample gives approximately 53,000 distinct CDR3 sequences, around 77% of which show up once; around 24% is in the top ten. Sample: liver tumor tissue from sampling region 5. These receptors came from a man aged 40-49 years with primary liver carcinoma and hepatitis B virus infection. Both conserved end residues are part of each CDR3. D genes are given only for firm matches. For some rows the clone size is stated as once, few or many, or as a class when expanded; others skip it.

CDR3	DNA	V	J	size	D
CASSETAASYNEQFF	TGCGCCAGCAGTGAGACGGCTGCCTCCTACAATGAGCAGTTCTTC	TRBV10-2	TRBJ2-1	many	-
CASCRQGPETQYF	TGTGCCAGCTGCCGGCAAGGCCCAGAGACCCAGTACTTC	TRBV28	TRBJ2-5	-	-
CSVAGSVGPTGELFF	TGCAGCGTAGCGGGGAGTGTAGGGCCAACCGGGGAGCTGTTTTTT	TRBV29-1	TRBJ2-2	-	TRBD2
CASSHTSGRAYF	TGCGCCAGCAGTCACACTAGCGGGAGAGCGTATTTT	TRBV10-2	TRBJ2-3	-	TRBD2
CAISGGGEAGANVLTF	TGTGCCATCAGTGGTGGCGGGGAGGCTGGGGCCAACGTCCTGACTTTC	TRBV10-3	TRBJ2-6	-	-
CVSSPSRDSSYEQYF	TGTGTCAGCAGCCCATCCAGGGACTCCTCCTACGAGCAGTACTTC	TRBV11-1	TRBJ2-7	-	-
CSVLREDSGKLFF	TGCAGCGTTCTCAGGGAGGACAGCGGCAAGCTGTTTTTT	TRBV29-1	TRBJ2-2	-	-
CVSSLDLKAGGQETQYF	TGTGTCAGTAGCTTAGATCTAAAGGCGGGAGGGCAAGAGACCCAATACTTC	TRBV11-2	TRBJ2-5	-	TRBD2
CASSFLTGPSEKLFF	TGTGCCAGCAGCTTCCTGACAGGCCCTAGTGAAAAACTGTTTTTT	TRBV11-2	TRBJ1-4	-	-
CASCYSGTGNQSQHF	TGTGCCAGCTGTTACTCCGGGACAGGAAACCAGTCCCAGCATTTT	TRBV6-5	TRBJ1-5	-	TRBD1
CASSDQWETQYF	TGTGCCAGTAGTGATCAATGGGAGACCCAGTACTTC	TRBV10-3	TRBJ2-5	once	-
CAFREVTTPLNF	TGTGCCTTCAGGGAGGTTACTACACCCCTCAACTTT	TRBV6-1	TRBJ1-6	-	-
CASSQHRDSLPETQYF	TGTGCCAGCAGCCAACATCGGGACTCTCTACCAGAGACCCAGTACTTC	TRBV14	TRBJ2-5	-	-
CASGRGDRGHEQYF	TGTGCCAGCGGCCGAGGTGACAGGGGCCACGAGCAGTACTTC	TRBV4-2	TRBJ2-7	once	TRBD1
CASTRGTVVNQPQHF	TGTGCCAGCACACGGGGCACCGTAGTAAATCAGCCCCAACATTTT	TRBV12-3/TRBV12-4	TRBJ1-5	-	-
CASSLPGRIDGTDTQYF	TGCGCCAGCAGCTTGCCAGGGAGGATCGACGGCACAGATACGCAGTATTTT	TRBV5-1	TRBJ2-3	many	-
CATSDPRLPLYF	TGTGCCACCAGTGATCCGCGACTGCCCCTTTACTTC	TRBV24-1	TRBJ2-5	-	-
CASRFRDHEQYF	TGTGCCAGCAGATTCAGGGACCACGAACAGTACTTC	TRBV7-3	TRBJ2-7	-	-
CASNCDQEIQYF	TGCGCCAGCAACTGTGACCAAGAGATCCAGTACTTC	TRBV5-1	TRBJ2-5	-	-
CASSLAVLGNTEAFF	TGCGCCAGCAGCCTAGCTGTACTGGGGAACACCGAAGCTTTCTTT	TRBV4-1	TRBJ1-1	-	-
CASSQKSQSNEQFF	TGCGCAAGCAGCCAAAAGTCCCAGAGCAATGAGCAGTTCTTC	TRBV4-1	TRBJ2-1	-	-
CASSAAAAWVNNEQFF	TGTGCCAGCAGTGCCGCAGCTGCATGGGTAAACAATGAGCAGTTCTTC	TRBV14	TRBJ2-1	-	-
CASSSSDTLRGSNTEAFF	TGTGCCAGCAGCTCCTCAGACACCCTGAGAGGTTCGAACACTGAAGCTTTCTTT	TRBV5-8	TRBJ1-1	many	-
CTISAGTGMAGELFF	TGTACCATCAGCGCCGGGACAGGGATGGCAGGGGAGCTGTTTTTT	TRBV7-9	TRBJ2-2	-	TRBD1
CASTVSTGGSYEQYF	TGTGCCAGCACTGTCTCGACTGGCGGATCCTACGAGCAGTACTTC	TRBV6-1	TRBJ2-7	-	-
CASSGRVAGYPGELFF	TGTGCCAGCAGTGGCCGCGTAGCGGGATATCCAGGGGAGCTCTTTTTT	TRBV12-3/TRBV12-4	TRBJ2-2	-	TRBD2
CASSEFRGSPYEQYF	TGCGCGAGCAGTGAATTCAGAGGGAGCCCCTACGAGCAGTACTTC	TRBV10-1	TRBJ2-7	-	-